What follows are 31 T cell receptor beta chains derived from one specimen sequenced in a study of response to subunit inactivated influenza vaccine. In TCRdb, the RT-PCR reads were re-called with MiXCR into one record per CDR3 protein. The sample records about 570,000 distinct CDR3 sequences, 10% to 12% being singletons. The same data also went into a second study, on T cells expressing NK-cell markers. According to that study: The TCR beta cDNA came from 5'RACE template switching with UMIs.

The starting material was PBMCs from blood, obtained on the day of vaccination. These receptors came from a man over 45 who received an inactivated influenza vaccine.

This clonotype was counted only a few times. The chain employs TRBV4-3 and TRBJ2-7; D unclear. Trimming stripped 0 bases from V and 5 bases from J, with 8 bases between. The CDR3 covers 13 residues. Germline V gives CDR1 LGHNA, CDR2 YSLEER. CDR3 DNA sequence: TGCGCCAGCAGCCAAGATGTGGGAAACGAGCAGTACTTC. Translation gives CASSQDVGNEQYF.

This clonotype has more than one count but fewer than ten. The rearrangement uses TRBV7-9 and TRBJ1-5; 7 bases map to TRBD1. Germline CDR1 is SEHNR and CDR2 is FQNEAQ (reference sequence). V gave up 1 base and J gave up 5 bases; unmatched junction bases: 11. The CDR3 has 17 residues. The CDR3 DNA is TGTGCCAGCAGCTTAGAACCCACAGGGGCTCGGGATCAGCCCCAGCATTTT. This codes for CASSLEPTGARDQPQHF. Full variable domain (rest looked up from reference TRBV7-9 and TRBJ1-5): DTGVSQNPRHKITKRGQNVTFRCDPISEHNRLYWYRQTLGQGPEFLTYFQNEAQLEKSRLLSDRFSAERPKGSFSTLEIQRTEQGDSAMYLCASSLEPTGARDQPQHFGDGTRLSIL.

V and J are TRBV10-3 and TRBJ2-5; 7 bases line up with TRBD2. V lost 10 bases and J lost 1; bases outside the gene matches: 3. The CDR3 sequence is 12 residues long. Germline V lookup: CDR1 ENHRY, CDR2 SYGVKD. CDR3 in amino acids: CANSSGQETQYF. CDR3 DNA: TGTGCCAACTCTAGCGGCCAAGAGACCCAGTACTTC.

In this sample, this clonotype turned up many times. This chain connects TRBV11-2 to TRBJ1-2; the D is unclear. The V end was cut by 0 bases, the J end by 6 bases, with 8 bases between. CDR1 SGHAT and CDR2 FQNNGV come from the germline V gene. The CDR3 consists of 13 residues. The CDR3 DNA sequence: TGTGCCAGCAGCTTAGATCTCGGCGATGGCTACACCTTC. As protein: CASSLDLGDGYTF.

CDR3 bases: TGTGCCAGCAGCCCACAGGGGTTGAAGACCCAGTACTTC. Translation gives CASSPQGLKTQYF. The V call is TRBV11-2, the J call TRBJ2-5, with TRBD1 matching over 7 bases. J gave up 6 bases and V 5 bases, and 6 bases lay outside the gene matches. The CDR3 sequence is 13 residues long. Looked up from germline, CDR1 is SGHAT and CDR2 is FQNNGV.

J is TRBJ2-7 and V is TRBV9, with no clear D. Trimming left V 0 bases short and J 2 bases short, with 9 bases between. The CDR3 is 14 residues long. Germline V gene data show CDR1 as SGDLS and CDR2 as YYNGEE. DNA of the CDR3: TGTGCCAGCAGCGTAGCTCAAACGGCCTACGAGCAGTACTTC. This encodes CASSVAQTAYEQYF.

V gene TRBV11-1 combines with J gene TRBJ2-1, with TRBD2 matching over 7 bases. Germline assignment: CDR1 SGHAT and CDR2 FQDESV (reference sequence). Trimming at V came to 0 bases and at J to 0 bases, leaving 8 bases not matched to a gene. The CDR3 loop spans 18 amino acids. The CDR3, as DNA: TGTGCCAGCAGCTTAGCGGGGCTAGCGGACCTCTCCTACAATGAGCAGTTCTTC. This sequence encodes CASSLAGLADLSYNEQFF.

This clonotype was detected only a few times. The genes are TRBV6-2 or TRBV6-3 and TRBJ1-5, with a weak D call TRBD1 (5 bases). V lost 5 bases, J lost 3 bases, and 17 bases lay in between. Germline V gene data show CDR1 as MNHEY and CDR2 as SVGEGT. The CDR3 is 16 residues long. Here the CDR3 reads CASSTRGRAYNQPQHF. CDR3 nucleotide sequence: TGTGCCAGCAGTACCCGGGGCAGGGCCTACAATCAGCCCCAGCATTTT.

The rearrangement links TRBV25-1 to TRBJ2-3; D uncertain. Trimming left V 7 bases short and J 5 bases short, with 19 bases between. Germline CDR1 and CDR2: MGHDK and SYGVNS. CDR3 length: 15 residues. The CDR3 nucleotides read TGTGCCAGCATTTGGTTAGGTGGTAGCTTAGATACGCAGTATTTT. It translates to CASIWLGGSLDTQYF.

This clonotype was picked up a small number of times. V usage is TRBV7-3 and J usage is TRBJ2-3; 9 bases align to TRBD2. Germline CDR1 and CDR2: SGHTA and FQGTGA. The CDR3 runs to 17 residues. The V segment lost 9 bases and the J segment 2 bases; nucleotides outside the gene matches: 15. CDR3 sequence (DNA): TGTGCCAGGAACTACTCCTGGACTAGCGTAATCACAGATACGCAGTATTTT. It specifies CARNYSWTSVITDTQYF. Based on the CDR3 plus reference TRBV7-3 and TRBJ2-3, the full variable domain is GAGVSQTPSNKVTEKGKYVELRCDPISGHTALYWYRQSLGQGPEFLIYFQGTGAADDSGLPNDRFFAVRPEGSVSTLKIQRTERGDSAVYLCARNYSWTSVITDTQYFGPGTRLTVL.

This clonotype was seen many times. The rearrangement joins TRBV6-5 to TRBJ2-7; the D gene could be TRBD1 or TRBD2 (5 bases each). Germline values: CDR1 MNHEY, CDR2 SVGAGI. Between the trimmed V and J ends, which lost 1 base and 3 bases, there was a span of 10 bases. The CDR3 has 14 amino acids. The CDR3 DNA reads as TGTGCCAGCAGTTACTACGGGGCGGACTACGAGCAGTACTTC. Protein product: CASSYYGADYEQYF.

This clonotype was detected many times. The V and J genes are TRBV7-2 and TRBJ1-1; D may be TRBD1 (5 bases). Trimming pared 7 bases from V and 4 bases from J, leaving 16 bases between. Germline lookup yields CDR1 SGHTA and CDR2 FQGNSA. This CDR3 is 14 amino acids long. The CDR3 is CASIKIPRATEAFF. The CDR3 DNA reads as TGTGCCAGCATCAAAATCCCCAGGGCCACTGAAGCTTTCTTT.

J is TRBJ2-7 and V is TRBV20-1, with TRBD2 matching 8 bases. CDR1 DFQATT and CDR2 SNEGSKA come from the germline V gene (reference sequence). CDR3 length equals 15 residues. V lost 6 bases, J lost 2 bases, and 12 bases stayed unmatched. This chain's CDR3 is CSARIGGRTPYEQYF. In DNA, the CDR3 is TGCAGTGCCAGAATAGGCGGGAGGACCCCCTACGAGCAGTACTTC.

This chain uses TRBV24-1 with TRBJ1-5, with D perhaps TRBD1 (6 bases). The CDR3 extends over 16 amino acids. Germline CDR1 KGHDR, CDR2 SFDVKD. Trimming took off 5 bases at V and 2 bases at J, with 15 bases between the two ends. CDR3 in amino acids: CATSGSHRAGNQPQHF. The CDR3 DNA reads TGTGCCACCAGTGGTTCCCACAGGGCGGGCAATCAGCCCCAGCATTTT.

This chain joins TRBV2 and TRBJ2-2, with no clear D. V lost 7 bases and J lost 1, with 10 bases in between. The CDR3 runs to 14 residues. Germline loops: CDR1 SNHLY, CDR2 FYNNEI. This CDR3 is CASNNHGNTGELFF. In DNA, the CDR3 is TGTGCCAGCAACAATCACGGGAACACCGGGGAGCTGTTTTTT.

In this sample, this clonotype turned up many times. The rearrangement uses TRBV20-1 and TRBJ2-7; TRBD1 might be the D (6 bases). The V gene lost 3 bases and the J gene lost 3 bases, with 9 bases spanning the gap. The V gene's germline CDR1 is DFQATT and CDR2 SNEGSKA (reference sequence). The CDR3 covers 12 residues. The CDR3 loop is CSASEGVYEQYF. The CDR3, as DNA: TGCAGTGCTAGTGAGGGGGTCTACGAGCAGTACTTC.

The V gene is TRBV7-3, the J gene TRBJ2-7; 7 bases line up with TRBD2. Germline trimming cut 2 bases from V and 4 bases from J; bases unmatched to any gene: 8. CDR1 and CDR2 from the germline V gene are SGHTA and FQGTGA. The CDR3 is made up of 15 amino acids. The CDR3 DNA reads TGTGCCAGCAGCTTAGAAGGCGGGAGTCGGTACGAGCAGTACTTC. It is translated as CASSLEGGSRYEQYF.

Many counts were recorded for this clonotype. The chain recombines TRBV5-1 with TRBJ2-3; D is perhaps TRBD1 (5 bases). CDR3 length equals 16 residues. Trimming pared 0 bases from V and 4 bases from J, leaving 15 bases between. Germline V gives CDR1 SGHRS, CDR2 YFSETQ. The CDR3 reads CASSLELGRASDTQYF. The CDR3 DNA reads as TGCGCCAGCAGCTTGGAGCTGGGCAGGGCCTCAGATACGCAGTATTTT.

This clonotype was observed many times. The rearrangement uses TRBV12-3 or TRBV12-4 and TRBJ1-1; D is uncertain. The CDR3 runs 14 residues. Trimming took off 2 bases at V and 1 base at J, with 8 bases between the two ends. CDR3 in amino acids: CASSLKGRNTEAFF. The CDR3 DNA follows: TGTGCCAGCAGTTTAAAGGGCAGGAACACTGAAGCTTTCTTT.

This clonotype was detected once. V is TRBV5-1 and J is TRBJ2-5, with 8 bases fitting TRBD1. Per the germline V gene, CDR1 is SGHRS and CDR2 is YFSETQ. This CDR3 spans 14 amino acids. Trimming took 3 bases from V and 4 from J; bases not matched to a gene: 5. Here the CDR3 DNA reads TGCGCCAGCAGCTCGACAGGGGTCCGAGAGACCCAGTACTTC. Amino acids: CASSSTGVRETQYF. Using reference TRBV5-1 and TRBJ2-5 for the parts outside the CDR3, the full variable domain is KAGVTQTPRYLIKTRGQQVTLSCSPISGHRSVSWYQQTPGQGLQFLFEYFSETQRNKGNFPGRFSGRQFSNSRSEMNVSTLELGDSALYLCASSSTGVRETQYFGPGTRLLVL.

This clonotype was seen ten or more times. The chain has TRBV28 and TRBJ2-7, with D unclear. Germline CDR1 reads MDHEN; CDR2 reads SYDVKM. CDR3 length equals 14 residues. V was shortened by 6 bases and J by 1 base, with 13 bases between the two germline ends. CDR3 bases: TGTGCCAGCAGGTATAGGGCGCCTTCCTACGAGCAGTACTTC. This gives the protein CASRYRAPSYEQYF.

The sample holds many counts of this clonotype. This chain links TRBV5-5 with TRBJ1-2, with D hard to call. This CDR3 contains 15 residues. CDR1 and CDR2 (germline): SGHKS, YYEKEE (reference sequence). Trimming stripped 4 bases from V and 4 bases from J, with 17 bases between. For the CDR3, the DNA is TGTGCCAGCAGCCCATCCTCCCTGCACCCCTATGGCTACACCTTC. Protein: CASSPSSLHPYGYTF. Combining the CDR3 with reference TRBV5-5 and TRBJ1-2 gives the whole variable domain DAGVTQSPTHLIKTRGQQVTLRCSPISGHKSVSWYQQVLGQGPQFIFQYYEKEERGRGNFPDRFSARQFPNYSSELNVNALLLGDSALYLCASSPSSLHPYGYTFGSGTRLTVV.

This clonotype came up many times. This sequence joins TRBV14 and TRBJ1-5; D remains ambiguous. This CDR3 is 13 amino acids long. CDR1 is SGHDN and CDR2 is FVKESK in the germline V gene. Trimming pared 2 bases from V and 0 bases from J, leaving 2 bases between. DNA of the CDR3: TGTGCCAGCAGCCAATCTAGCAATCAGCCCCAGCATTTT. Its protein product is CASSQSSNQPQHF.

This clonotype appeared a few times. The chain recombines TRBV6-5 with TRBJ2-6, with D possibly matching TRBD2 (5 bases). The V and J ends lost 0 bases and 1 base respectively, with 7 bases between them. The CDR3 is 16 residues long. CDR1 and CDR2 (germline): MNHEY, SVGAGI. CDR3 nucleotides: TGTGCCAGCAGTTACTCGGGGAGTTCTGGGGCCAACGTCCTGACTTTC. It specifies CASSYSGSSGANVLTF.

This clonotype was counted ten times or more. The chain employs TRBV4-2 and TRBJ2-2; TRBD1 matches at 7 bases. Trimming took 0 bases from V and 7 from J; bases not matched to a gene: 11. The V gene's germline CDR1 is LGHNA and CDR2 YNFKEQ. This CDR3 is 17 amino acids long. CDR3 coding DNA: TGTGCCAGCAGCCAAGAATTACTGGGACAGATCGGCGGGGAGCTGTTTTTT. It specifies CASSQELLGQIGGELFF.

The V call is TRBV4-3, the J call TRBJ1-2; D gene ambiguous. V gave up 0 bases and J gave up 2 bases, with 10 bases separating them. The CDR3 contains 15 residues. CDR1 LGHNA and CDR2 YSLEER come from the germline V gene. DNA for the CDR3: TGCGCCAGCAGCCAAGAATTTGCGAGAAACTATGGCTACACCTTC. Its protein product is CASSQEFARNYGYTF.

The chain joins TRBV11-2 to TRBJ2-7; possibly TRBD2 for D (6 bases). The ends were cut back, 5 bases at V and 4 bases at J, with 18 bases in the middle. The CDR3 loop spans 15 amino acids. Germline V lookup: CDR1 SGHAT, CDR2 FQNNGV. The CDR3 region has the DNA TGTGCCAGCAGCATGGGGGGTAAAAGGGATTACGAGCAGTACTTC. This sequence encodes CASSMGGKRDYEQYF. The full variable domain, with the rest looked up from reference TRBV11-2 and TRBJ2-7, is EAGVAQSPRYKIIEKRQSVAFWCNPISGHATLYWYQQILGQGPKLLIQFQNNGVVDDSQLPKDRFSAERLKGVDSTLKIQPAKLEDSAVYLCASSMGGKRDYEQYFGPGTRLTVT.

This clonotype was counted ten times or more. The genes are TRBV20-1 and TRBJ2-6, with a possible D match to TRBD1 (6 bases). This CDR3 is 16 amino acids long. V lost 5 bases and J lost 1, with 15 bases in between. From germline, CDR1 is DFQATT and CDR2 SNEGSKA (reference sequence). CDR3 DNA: TGCAGTGCTTCCAACCTCCAGGGGTCTGGGGCCAACGTCCTGACTTTC. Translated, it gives CSASNLQGSGANVLTF.

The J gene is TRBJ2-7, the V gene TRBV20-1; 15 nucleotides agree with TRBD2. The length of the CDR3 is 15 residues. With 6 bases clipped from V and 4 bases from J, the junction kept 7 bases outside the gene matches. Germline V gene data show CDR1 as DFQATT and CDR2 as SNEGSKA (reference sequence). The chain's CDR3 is CSADFGTSGRYEQYF. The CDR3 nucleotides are TGCAGTGCAGACTTCGGGACTAGCGGGAGGTACGAGCAGTACTTC.

The CDR3 nucleotides read TGCGCCAGCAGCTTAGCGGACAGGGATTACACTGAAGCTTTCTTT. Its translation is CASSLADRDYTEAFF. This chain uses TRBV5-1 with TRBJ1-1; 8 bases agree with TRBD1. Germline values: CDR1 SGHRS, CDR2 YFSETQ. The CDR3 contains 15 residues. Trimming at V came to 2 bases and at J to 3 bases, leaving 6 bases not matched to a gene.

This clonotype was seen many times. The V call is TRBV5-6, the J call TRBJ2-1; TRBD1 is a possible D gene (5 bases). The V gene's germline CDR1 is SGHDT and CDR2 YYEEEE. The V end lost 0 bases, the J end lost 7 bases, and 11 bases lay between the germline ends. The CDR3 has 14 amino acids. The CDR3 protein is CASSLVAGLNEQFF. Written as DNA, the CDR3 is TGTGCCAGCAGCTTGGTTGCAGGGTTGAATGAGCAGTTCTTC.